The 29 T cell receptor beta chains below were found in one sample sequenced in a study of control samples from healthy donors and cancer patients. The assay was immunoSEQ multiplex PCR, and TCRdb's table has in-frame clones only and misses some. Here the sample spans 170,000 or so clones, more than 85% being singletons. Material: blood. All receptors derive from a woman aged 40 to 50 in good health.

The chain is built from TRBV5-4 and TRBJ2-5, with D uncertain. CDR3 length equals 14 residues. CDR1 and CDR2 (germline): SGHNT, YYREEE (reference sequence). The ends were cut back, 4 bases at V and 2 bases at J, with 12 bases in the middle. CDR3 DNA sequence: TGTGCCAGCAGCCCCGGTGGATCACAAGAGACCCAGTACTTC. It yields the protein CASSPGGSQETQYF. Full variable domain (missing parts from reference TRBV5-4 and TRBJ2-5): ETGVTQSPTHLIKTRGQQVTLRCSSQSGHNTVSWYQQALGQGPQFIFQYYREEENGRGNFPPRFSGLQFPNYSSELNVNALELDDSALYLCASSPGGSQETQYFGPGTRLLVL.

The DNA of the CDR3 is TGTGCCAGCAGTGAACCCACCGGCGGGGGCACCGGGGAGCTGTTTTTT. As protein: CASSEPTGGGTGELFF. The rearrangement uses TRBV6-1 and TRBJ2-2; 7 bases are a match to TRBD2. The CDR3 consists of 16 residues. V lost 2 bases, J lost 4 bases, and 7 bases stayed unmatched. CDR1 and CDR2 (germline): MNHNS, SASEGT.

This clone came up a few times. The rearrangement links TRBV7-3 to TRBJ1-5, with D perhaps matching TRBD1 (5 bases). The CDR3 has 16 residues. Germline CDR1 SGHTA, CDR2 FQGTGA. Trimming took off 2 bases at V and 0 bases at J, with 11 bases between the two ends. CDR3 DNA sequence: TGTGCCAGCAGCTTACACGGGACGGCTAGCAATCAGCCCCAGCATTTT. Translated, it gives CASSLHGTASNQPQHF.

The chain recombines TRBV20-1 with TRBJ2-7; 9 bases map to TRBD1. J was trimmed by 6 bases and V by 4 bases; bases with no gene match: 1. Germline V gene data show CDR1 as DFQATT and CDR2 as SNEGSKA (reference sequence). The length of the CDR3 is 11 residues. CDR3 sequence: CSAKTGGEQYF. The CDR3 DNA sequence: TGCAGTGCTAAGACAGGGGGCGAGCAGTACTTC.

The CDR3 nucleotides read TGTGCCAGCAGACCAGGGGCCTACACTGAAGCTTTCTTT. Its translation is CASRPGAYTEAFF. The chain carries TRBV6-5 and TRBJ1-1; D perhaps matches TRBD1 (6 bases). Trimming cost V 6 bases and J 3 bases, with 11 bases left between them. From germline, CDR1 is MNHEY and CDR2 SVGAGI. The CDR3 is 13 residues long.

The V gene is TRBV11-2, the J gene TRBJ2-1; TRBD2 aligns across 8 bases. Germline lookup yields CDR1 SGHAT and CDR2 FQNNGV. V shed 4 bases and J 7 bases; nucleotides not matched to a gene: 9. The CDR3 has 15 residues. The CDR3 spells CASSSRGGGGNEQFF. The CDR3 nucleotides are TGTGCCAGCAGCTCTCGGGGGGGAGGTGGAAATGAGCAGTTCTTC.

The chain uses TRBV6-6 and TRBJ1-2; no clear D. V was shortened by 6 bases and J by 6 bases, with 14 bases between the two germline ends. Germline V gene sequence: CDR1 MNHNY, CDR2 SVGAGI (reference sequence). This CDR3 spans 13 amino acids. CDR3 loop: CASSLGSVHGYTF. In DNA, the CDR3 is TGTGCCAGCAGCCTCGGGTCTGTACATGGCTACACCTTC.

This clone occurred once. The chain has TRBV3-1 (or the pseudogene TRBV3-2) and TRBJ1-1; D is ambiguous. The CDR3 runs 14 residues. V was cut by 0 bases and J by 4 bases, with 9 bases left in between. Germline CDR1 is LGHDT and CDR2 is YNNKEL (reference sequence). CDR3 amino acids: CASSQELRTTEAFF. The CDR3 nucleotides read TGTGCCAGCAGCCAAGAACTTAGGACCACTGAAGCTTTCTTT.

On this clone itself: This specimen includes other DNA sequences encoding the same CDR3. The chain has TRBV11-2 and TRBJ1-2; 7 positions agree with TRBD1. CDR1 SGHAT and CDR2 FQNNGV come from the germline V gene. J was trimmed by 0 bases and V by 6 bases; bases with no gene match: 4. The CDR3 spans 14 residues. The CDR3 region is CASSWDSSNYGYTF. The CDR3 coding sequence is TGTGCCAGCAGTTGGGACAGTTCTAACTATGGCTACACCTTC.

In DNA form, the CDR3 reads TGTGCCAGCAGCTTATCCGGGACAGGGAAGTACGAGCAGTACTTC. Translating it yields CASSLSGTGKYEQYF. The rearrangement joins TRBV7-8 to TRBJ2-7; TRBD1 aligns across 9 bases. J was trimmed by 4 bases and V by 2 bases; bases with no gene match: 6. The CDR3 is 15 amino acids. Germline CDR1 and CDR2: SGHVS and FQNEAQ. Full variable domain (rest looked up from reference TRBV7-8 and TRBJ2-7): GAGVSQSPRYKVAKRGQDVALRCDPISGHVSLFWYQQALGQGPEFLTYFQNEAQLDKSGLPSDRFFAERPEGSVSTLKIQRTQQEDSAVYLCASSLSGTGKYEQYFGPGTRLTVT.

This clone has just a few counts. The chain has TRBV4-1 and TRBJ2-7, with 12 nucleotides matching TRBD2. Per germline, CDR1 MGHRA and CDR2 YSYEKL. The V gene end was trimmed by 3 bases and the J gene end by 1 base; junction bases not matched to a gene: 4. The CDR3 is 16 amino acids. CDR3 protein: CASSHFGTSGSYEQYF. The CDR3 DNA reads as TGCGCCAGCAGCCATTTTGGGACTAGCGGGTCCTACGAGCAGTACTTC.

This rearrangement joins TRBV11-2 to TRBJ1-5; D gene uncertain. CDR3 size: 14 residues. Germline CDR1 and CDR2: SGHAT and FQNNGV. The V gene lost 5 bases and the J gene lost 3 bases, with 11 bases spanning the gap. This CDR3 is CASSQGQFNQPQHF. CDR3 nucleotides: TGTGCCAGCAGCCAAGGGCAGTTCAATCAGCCCCAGCATTTT. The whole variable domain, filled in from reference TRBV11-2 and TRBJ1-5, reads EAGVAQSPRYKIIEKRQSVAFWCNPISGHATLYWYQQILGQGPKLLIQFQNNGVVDDSQLPKDRFSAERLKGVDSTLKIQPAKLEDSAVYLCASSQGQFNQPQHFGDGTRLSIL.

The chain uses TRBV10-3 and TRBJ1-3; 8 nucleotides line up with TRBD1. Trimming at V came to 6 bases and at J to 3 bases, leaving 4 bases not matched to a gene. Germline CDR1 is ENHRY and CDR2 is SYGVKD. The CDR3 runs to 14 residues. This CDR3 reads CAIRTGVDGNTIYF. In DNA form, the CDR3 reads TGTGCCATCAGGACAGGGGTGGATGGAAACACCATATATTTT.

CDR3 coding DNA: TGTGCCAGCAGTTCCGACAGCTCCTACGAGCAGTACTTC. This encodes CASSSDSSYEQYF. The chain has TRBV28 and TRBJ2-7; the D gene is possibly TRBD1 (5 bases). The CDR3 has 13 residues. V lost 4 bases, J lost 0 bases, and 7 bases lay in between. The germline CDR1 and CDR2 sequences are MDHEN and SYDVKM.

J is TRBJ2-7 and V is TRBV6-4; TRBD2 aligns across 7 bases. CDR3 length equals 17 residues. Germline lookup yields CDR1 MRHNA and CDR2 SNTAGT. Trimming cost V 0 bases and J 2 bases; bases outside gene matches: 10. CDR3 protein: CASSDSGLASGPYEQYF. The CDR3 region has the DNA TGTGCCAGCAGTGACTCTGGGTTGGCTAGCGGTCCCTACGAGCAGTACTTC.

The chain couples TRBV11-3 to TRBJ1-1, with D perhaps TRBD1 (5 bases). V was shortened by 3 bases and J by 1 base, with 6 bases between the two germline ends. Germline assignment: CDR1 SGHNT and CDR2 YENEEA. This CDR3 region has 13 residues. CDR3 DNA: TGTGCCAGCAGCTTGGACACGAACACTGAAGCTTTCTTT. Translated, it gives CASSLDTNTEAFF.

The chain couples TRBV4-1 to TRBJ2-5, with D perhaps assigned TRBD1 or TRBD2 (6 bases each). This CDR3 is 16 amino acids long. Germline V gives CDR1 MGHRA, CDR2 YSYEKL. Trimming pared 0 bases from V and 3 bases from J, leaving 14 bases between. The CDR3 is CASSQDWRGDEETQYF. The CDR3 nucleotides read TGCGCCAGCAGCCAAGATTGGAGGGGGGACGAAGAGACCCAGTACTTC.

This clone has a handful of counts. The CDR3 reads CASSIVETGSNEQYF. The CDR3 DNA reads TGTGCCAGTAGTATAGTCGAGACAGGGTCCAACGAGCAGTACTTC. V and J are TRBV19 and TRBJ2-7; 7 nucleotides align to TRBD1. There are 15 residues in the CDR3. CDR1 is LNHDA, CDR2 SQIVND, per germline (reference sequence). J lost 5 bases, V lost 1 base, and 8 bases had no gene match.

The CDR3, as DNA: TGTGCCAGCAGCTTTGGGACAGTCGCCCGGGGGGGCTACACCTTC. It is translated as CASSFGTVARGGYTF. The chain combines TRBV5-6 with TRBJ1-2, with 7 bases lining up with TRBD1. CDR1 is SGHDT, CDR2 YYEEEE, per germline. The CDR3 spans 15 residues. V was pared by 2 bases and J by 8 bases, with 12 bases of the junction left unmatched.

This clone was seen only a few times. CDR3 loop: CASSYQGAPSLTF. CDR3 coding DNA: TGTGCCAGCAGCTACCAGGGGGCCCCCTCTCTCACCTTC. V is TRBV14 and J is TRBJ1-2; 8 bases are shared with TRBD1. The V gene end was trimmed by 5 bases and the J gene end by 13 bases; junction bases not matched to a gene: 12. Germline V gives CDR1 SGHDN, CDR2 FVKESK. This CDR3 has 13 residues.

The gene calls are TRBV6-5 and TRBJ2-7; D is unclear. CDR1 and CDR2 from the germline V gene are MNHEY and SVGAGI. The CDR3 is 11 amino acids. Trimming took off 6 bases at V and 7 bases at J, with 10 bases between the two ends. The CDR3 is CASSDRTEQYF. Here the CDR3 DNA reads TGTGCCAGCAGCGACCGTACGGAGCAGTACTTC.

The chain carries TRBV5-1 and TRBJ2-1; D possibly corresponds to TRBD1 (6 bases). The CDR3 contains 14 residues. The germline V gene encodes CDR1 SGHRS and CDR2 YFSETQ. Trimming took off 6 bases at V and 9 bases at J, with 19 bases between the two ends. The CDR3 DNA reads TGCGCCAGCAACTGGGTGGGGGCCAAGGCTGAGCAGTTCTTC. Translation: CASNWVGAKAEQFF.

The CDR3 loop is CASSLQSVPNTEAFF. CDR3 DNA sequence: TGTGCCAGCAGCTTACAATCTGTCCCGAACACTGAAGCTTTCTTT. The J gene is TRBJ1-1, the V gene TRBV3-1 (or the pseudogene TRBV3-2); D not resolved. V was pared by 5 bases and J by 1 base, with 14 bases between. CDR3 length: 15 residues. CDR1 is LGHDT, CDR2 YNNKEL, per germline (reference sequence).

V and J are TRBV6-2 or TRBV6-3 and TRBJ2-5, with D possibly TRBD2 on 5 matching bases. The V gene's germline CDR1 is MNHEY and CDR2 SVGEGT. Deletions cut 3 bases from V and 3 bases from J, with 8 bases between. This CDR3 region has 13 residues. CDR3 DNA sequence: TGTGCCAGCAGTTATATCGGGGAAGAGACCCAGTACTTC. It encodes CASSYIGEETQYF.

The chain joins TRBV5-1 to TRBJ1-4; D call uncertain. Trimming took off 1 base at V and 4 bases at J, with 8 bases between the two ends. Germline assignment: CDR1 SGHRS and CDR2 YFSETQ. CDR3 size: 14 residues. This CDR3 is CASSLLSYNEKLFF. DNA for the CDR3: TGCGCCAGCAGCTTGCTTAGCTATAATGAAAAACTGTTTTTT.

CDR3 sequence: CASSRGTGRTDTQYF. For the CDR3, the DNA is TGTGCCAGTAGTAGGGGGACAGGGAGAACAGATACGCAGTATTTT. The chain is built from TRBV19 and TRBJ2-3, with 9 bases aligning to TRBD1. V was clipped by 4 bases and J by 3 bases; unmatched bases: 5. The germline gives CDR1 LNHDA, CDR2 SQIVND (reference sequence). The CDR3 has 15 residues. Based on the CDR3 plus reference TRBV19 and TRBJ2-3, the full variable domain is DGGITQSPKYLFRKEGQNVTLSCEQNLNHDAMYWYRQDPGQGLRLIYYSQIVNDFQKGDIAEGYSVSREKKESFPLTVTSAQKNPTAFYLCASSRGTGRTDTQYFGPGTRLTVL.

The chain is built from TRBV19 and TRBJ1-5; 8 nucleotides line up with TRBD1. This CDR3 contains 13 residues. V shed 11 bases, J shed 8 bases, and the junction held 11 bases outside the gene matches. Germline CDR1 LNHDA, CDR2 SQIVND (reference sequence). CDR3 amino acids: CAPQGQGGEPQHF. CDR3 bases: TGTGCCCCCCAAGGACAGGGAGGGGAGCCCCAGCATTTT.

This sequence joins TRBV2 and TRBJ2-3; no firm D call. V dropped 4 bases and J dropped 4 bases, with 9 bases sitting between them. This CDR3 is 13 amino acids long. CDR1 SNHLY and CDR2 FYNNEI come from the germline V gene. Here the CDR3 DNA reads TGTGCCAGCAGTGTAGCCGGGCCAGATACGCAGTATTTT. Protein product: CASSVAGPDTQYF.

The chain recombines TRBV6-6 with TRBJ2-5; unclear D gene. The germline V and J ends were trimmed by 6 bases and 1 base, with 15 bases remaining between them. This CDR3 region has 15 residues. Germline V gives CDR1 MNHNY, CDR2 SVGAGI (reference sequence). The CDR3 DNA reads TGTGCCAGCAGATCCCAACTAATCCCCCAAGAGACCCAGTACTTC. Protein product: CASRSQLIPQETQYF.